This entry lists 30 T cell receptor beta chains sequenced from one sample in a study of identical twins. MiXCR, applied by TCRdb to the 5' RACE reads, yields one record per CDR3 protein. The sample holds approximately 1.8 million distinct CDR3 sequences; around a third are singletons and the top ten take 0.27%. Sequencing used cord blood. All receptors come from a newborn girl in good health.

This clonotype was observed many times. The chain couples TRBV28 to TRBJ1-2; perhaps TRBD1 as D (5 bases). V dropped 1 base and J dropped 5 bases, with 11 bases sitting between them. The CDR3 runs to 14 residues. Germline CDR1 MDHEN, CDR2 SYDVKM. The CDR3 DNA reads as TGTGCCAGCAGTTTATCGGGCAGGGTGTATGGCTACACCTTC. It specifies CASSLSGRVYGYTF.

This clonotype was detected ten times or more. The chain links TRBV25-1 to TRBJ2-7, with D possibly matching TRBD1 (6 bases). The CDR3 is 13 residues long. V was clipped by 4 bases and J by 2 bases, with 9 bases between them. Germline CDR1 reads MGHDK; CDR2 reads SYGVNS. CDR3 in DNA: TGTGCCAGCAGTGGACAGGAAACCTACGAGCAGTACTTC. It translates to CASSGQETYEQYF.

This clonotype was counted a few times. The V gene is TRBV12-3 or TRBV12-4, the J gene TRBJ2-1; 11 nucleotides agree with TRBD2. V shed 3 bases and J 5 bases; nucleotides not matched to a gene: 3. CDR3 size: 15 residues. CDR3 protein: CASSFVAGGDNEQFF. The CDR3 region has the DNA TGTGCCAGCAGTTTTGTAGCGGGAGGGGACAATGAGCAGTTCTTC.

This clonotype was seen a few times. The chain has TRBV10-3 and TRBJ2-3, with TRBD1 as a possible D gene (5 bases). This CDR3 contains 11 residues. V lost 3 bases to trimming and J lost 9 bases, with 7 bases between them. Germline values: CDR1 ENHRY, CDR2 SYGVKD. CDR3 sequence: CAISDDRTQYF. CDR3 in DNA: TGTGCCATCAGTGACGACAGAACGCAGTATTTT.

This clonotype was observed a few times. This rearrangement joins TRBV20-1 to TRBJ2-1; 9 nucleotides agree with TRBD2. This CDR3 region has 17 residues. Germline V gene data show CDR1 as DFQATT and CDR2 as SNEGSKA (reference sequence). J was trimmed by 7 bases and V by 0 bases; bases with no gene match: 13. The CDR3, as DNA: TGCAGTGCTAGAGACACGTGGGGCGGGAGGGCCAGTAATGAGCAGTTCTTC. This sequence encodes CSARDTWGGRASNEQFF.

As to this clonotype: The junction departs from the called germline gene at one end, perhaps through a read error. J is TRBJ2-5 and V is TRBV15, with TRBD1 matching 8 bases. The CDR3 sequence is 14 residues long. The V gene's germline CDR1 is LNHNV and CDR2 YYDKDF (reference sequence). The CDR3 region is CATSRVGQGREQYF. For the CDR3, the DNA is TGCGCCACCAGCAGAGTTGGACAGGGTCGGGAGCAGTACTTC.

The genes are TRBV7-8 and TRBJ2-2, with a weak D call TRBD1 (6 bases). Looked up from germline, CDR1 is SGHVS and CDR2 is FQNEAQ. V lost 3 bases and J 4 bases, leaving 12 bases between the germline ends. The CDR3 loop spans 15 amino acids. CDR3 sequence reads: CASSLTGSFTGELFF. The DNA of the CDR3 is TGTGCCAGCAGCTTGACAGGATCCTTCACCGGGGAGCTGTTTTTT.

V gene TRBV9 combines with J gene TRBJ2-1, with 15 bases matching TRBD2. This CDR3 has 20 residues. Looked up from germline, CDR1 is SGDLS and CDR2 is YYNGEE. With V trimmed by 3 bases and J by 2 bases, 12 bases remained unmatched. DNA for the CDR3: TGTGCCAGCAGCGCTAAGTCCGGACTAGCGGGAGGGCCTACCTACAATGAGCAGTTCTTC. Its protein is CASSAKSGLAGGPTYNEQFF. The whole variable domain, filled in from reference TRBV9 and TRBJ2-1, reads DSGVTQTPKHLITATGQRVTLRCSPRSGDLSVYWYQQSLDQGLQFLIQYYNGEERAKGNILERFSAQQFPDLHSELNLSSLELGDSALYFCASSAKSGLAGGPTYNEQFFGPGTRLTVL.

This sequence joins TRBV29-1 and TRBJ1-1; tentative D call: TRBD1 (6 bases). Germline V gene lookup returns CDR1 SQVTM and CDR2 ANQGSEA. Trimming stripped 4 bases from V and 3 bases from J, with 12 bases between. This CDR3 spans 13 amino acids. The CDR3 DNA is TGCAGCGTTGGAATCAGGGGCGACACTGAAGCTTTCTTT. It specifies CSVGIRGDTEAFF.

The chain carries TRBV7-2 and TRBJ2-1, with D unclear. The V end lost 6 bases, the J end lost 9 bases, and 18 bases lay between the germline ends. Per the germline V gene, CDR1 is SGHTA and CDR2 is FQGNSA. This CDR3 contains 14 residues. CDR3 coding DNA: TGTGCCAGCAGTCCCACAAGTTTTGAGTCTGAGCAGTTCTTC. Amino acid sequence: CASSPTSFESEQFF. The full variable domain, in which reference TRBV7-2 and TRBJ2-1 provide the parts outside the CDR3, is GAGVSQSPSNKVTEKGKDVELRCDPISGHTALYWYRQSLGQGLEFLIYFQGNSAPDKSGLPSDRFSAERTGGSVSTLTIQRTQQEDSAVYLCASSPTSFESEQFFGPGTRLTVL.

This sequence joins TRBV4-1 and TRBJ1-4; D not certain. V gave up 2 bases and J gave up 8 bases, with 9 bases separating them. This CDR3 is built from 13 residues. Germline assignment: CDR1 MGHRA and CDR2 YSYEKL. The CDR3 coding sequence is TGCGCCAGCAGCCAACTGCTCGGCGAAAAACTGTTTTTT. Translation gives CASSQLLGEKLFF.

The chain recombines TRBV20-1 with TRBJ2-7, with D possibly TRBD2 on 6 matching bases. Germline-derived CDR1 and CDR2 are DFQATT and SNEGSKA (reference sequence). CDR3 size: 13 residues. The germline V and J ends were trimmed by 3 bases and 7 bases, with 16 bases remaining between them. The chain's CDR3 is CSASSAGLGEQYF. For the CDR3, the DNA is TGCAGTGCTAGTAGCGCGGGGTTAGGGGAGCAGTACTTC.

The chain uses TRBV6-1 and TRBJ1-2; possible D gene TRBD1, 5 bases. The length of the CDR3 is 16 residues. The V end lost 2 bases, the J end lost 0 bases, and 13 bases lay between the germline ends. Germline V gene lookup returns CDR1 MNHNS and CDR2 SASEGT. The CDR3 is CASSESPGRANYGYTF. CDR3 DNA: TGTGCCAGCAGTGAAAGTCCGGGACGGGCTAACTATGGCTACACCTTC.

This rearrangement joins TRBV5-1 to TRBJ2-1; D perhaps matches TRBD1 (5 bases). Germline V gives CDR1 SGHRS, CDR2 YFSETQ. The CDR3 extends over 14 amino acids. The V gene lost 4 bases and the J gene lost 7 bases, with 15 bases spanning the gap. DNA of the CDR3: TGCGCCAGCAGCGGGGCAGGGTTCCGGAATGAGCAGTTCTTC. Translated: CASSGAGFRNEQFF.

J is TRBJ2-2 and V is TRBV2; 10 bases fit TRBD2. The CDR3 runs 15 residues. Trimming at V came to 6 bases and at J to 6 bases, leaving 7 bases not matched to a gene. Germline assignment: CDR1 SNHLY and CDR2 FYNNEI. CDR3 bases: TGTGCCAGCAGGGGCCTAGCGGGAGTCGCCGGGGAGCTGTTTTTT. It encodes CASRGLAGVAGELFF.

The J gene is TRBJ1-6, the V gene TRBV6-1; 11 nucleotides match TRBD1. V dropped 2 bases and J dropped 9; count of bases not matched to a gene: 6. The germline CDR1 and CDR2 sequences are MNHNS and SASEGT. The CDR3 runs 16 residues. The CDR3, as DNA: TGTGCCAGCAGTGAACTGTGGGACAGGGGGATTTCACCCCTCCACTTT. It translates to CASSELWDRGISPLHF.

This clonotype was counted only a few times. The rearrangement joins TRBV9 to TRBJ2-7; the D is unclear. CDR1 and CDR2 from the germline V gene are SGDLS and YYNGEE. V dropped 2 bases and J dropped 3 bases, with 12 bases sitting between them. There are 14 residues in the CDR3. CDR3: CASSVSPMGYEQYF. In DNA, the CDR3 is TGTGCCAGCAGCGTCTCGCCTATGGGCTACGAGCAGTACTTC.

This clonotype turned up a few times. V gene TRBV6-5 combines with J gene TRBJ2-2, with D possibly matching TRBD2 (5 bases). The CDR3 is made up of 15 amino acids. Germline CDR1 and CDR2: MNHEY and SVGAGI. Trimming removed 8 bases from V and 8 bases from J, with 21 bases in between. CDR3 coding DNA: TGTGCCAGCTCTTGGGCCCGGAGAGGGTCGGGGGAGCTGTTTTTT. This sequence encodes CASSWARRGSGELFF.

The V gene is TRBV6-2 or TRBV6-3, the J gene TRBJ2-5, with 9 bases lining up with TRBD2. Germline CDR1 and CDR2: MNHEY and SVGEGT. Trimming removed 2 bases from V and 11 bases from J; junction bases left unmatched: 12. CDR3 length: 15 amino acids. The CDR3 coding sequence is TGTGCCAGCAGTTACAGGGGGACTAGCAACAATGAGCAGTACTTC. Amino acids: CASSYRGTSNNEQYF.

The V gene is TRBV27, the J gene TRBJ2-7, with unresolved D. The CDR3 covers 15 residues. The germline gives CDR1 MNHEY, CDR2 SMNVEV (reference sequence). The germline V and J ends were trimmed by 5 bases and 3 bases, with 17 bases remaining between them. The CDR3: CASSPPAANLYEQYF. The CDR3 DNA follows: TGTGCCAGCAGTCCCCCCGCGGCGAACCTCTACGAGCAGTACTTC.

V and J are TRBV5-1 and TRBJ2-1; 12 positions agree with TRBD2. Germline V gene lookup returns CDR1 SGHRS and CDR2 YFSETQ. The CDR3 is 14 amino acids. The junction had 4 bases not matched to a gene; V was cut back by 3 bases and J by 9 bases. This chain's CDR3 is CASSSSGGAGEQFF. The CDR3 nucleotides read TGCGCCAGCAGCTCTAGCGGGGGGGCCGGTGAGCAGTTCTTC.

The chain uses TRBV25-1 and TRBJ1-6; D perhaps matches TRBD1 (6 bases). Germline CDR1 reads MGHDK; CDR2 reads SYGVNS. This CDR3 spans 15 amino acids. V was shortened by 4 bases and J by 5 bases, with 12 bases between the two germline ends. CDR3: CASSGTGHDNSPLHF. The CDR3 DNA follows: TGTGCCAGCAGTGGTACGGGACATGATAATTCACCCCTCCACTTT. Using reference TRBV25-1 and TRBJ1-6 for the parts outside the CDR3, the full variable domain is EADIYQTPRYLVIGTGKKITLECSQTMGHDKMYWYQQDPGMELHLIHYSYGVNSTEKGDLSSESTVSRIRTEHFPLTLESARPSHTSQYLCASSGTGHDNSPLHFGNGTRLTVT.

This chain connects TRBV12-3 or TRBV12-4 to TRBJ2-1; 13 positions match TRBD2. The V segment lost 4 bases and the J segment 12 bases; nucleotides outside the gene matches: 6. This CDR3 comprises 14 residues. This chain's CDR3 is CASSWPRLAGGQFF. Written as DNA, the CDR3 is TGTGCCAGCAGTTGGCCTCGACTAGCGGGGGGGCAGTTCTTC.

This clonotype was recorded a few times. The chain joins TRBV18 to TRBJ2-5, with a tentative D call TRBD2 (5 bases). Trimming cost V 2 bases and J 5 bases, with 9 bases left between them. This CDR3 is 13 amino acids long. Germline values: CDR1 KGHSH, CDR2 LQKENI. The CDR3 reads CASSPRERETQYF. As DNA, the CDR3 is TGTGCCAGCTCACCAAGAGAGCGGGAGACCCAGTACTTC.

This chain uses TRBV12-3 or TRBV12-4 with TRBJ2-1, with D maybe TRBD1 (6 bases). Trimming removed 6 bases at V and 6 bases at J, with 18 bases between. This CDR3 has 15 residues. The CDR3 loop reads CASSPSPNRANEQFF. Here the CDR3 DNA reads TGTGCCAGCAGCCCATCTCCAAACAGGGCCAATGAGCAGTTCTTC.

This clonotype showed up just a few times. V gene TRBV12-3 or TRBV12-4 combines with J gene TRBJ1-4; the D is unclear. V shed 2 bases and J shed 5 bases, with 15 bases lying between them. The CDR3 is 16 residues long. DNA of the CDR3: TGTGCCAGCAGTTTATTCGGCGCCAGCAAAAATGAAAAACTGTTTTTT. It yields the protein CASSLFGASKNEKLFF.

The chain combines TRBV6-1 with TRBJ1-5, with D maybe TRBD1 (5 bases). Trimming cost V 6 bases and J 3 bases, with 12 bases left between them. Germline CDR1 and CDR2: MNHNS and SASEGT. This CDR3 contains 14 residues. Written as DNA, the CDR3 is TGTGCCAGCAGCGCACAGGACGCCAATCAGCCCCAGCATTTT. This sequence encodes CASSAQDANQPQHF.

The chain combines TRBV28 with TRBJ2-3, with a possible D match to TRBD1 (7 bases). In germline, CDR1 is MDHEN, CDR2 SYDVKM. V lost 6 bases and J lost 2, with 15 bases in between. CDR3 size: 15 residues. CDR3 DNA: TGTGCCAGCAGGGAGGGACAGCTTCTCACAGATACGCAGTATTTT. Translated, it gives CASREGQLLTDTQYF.

V gene TRBV3-1 combines with J gene TRBJ2-5; D not resolved. CDR1 is LGHDT and CDR2 is YNNKEL in the germline V gene (reference sequence). V dropped 5 bases and J dropped 13 bases, with 17 bases sitting between them. There are 12 residues in the CDR3. DNA for the CDR3: TGTGCCAGCAGCTACTCCGAGACCGTTCGGTACTTC. This encodes CASSYSETVRYF.

V is TRBV7-9 and J is TRBJ2-3; 7 bases agree with TRBD1. CDR3 size: 15 residues. Germline V gene lookup returns CDR1 SEHNR and CDR2 FQNEAQ (reference sequence). J was trimmed by 0 bases and V by 4 bases; bases with no gene match: 4. CDR3: CASSSGQVSTDTQYF. The DNA for the CDR3 is TGTGCCAGCAGCTCTGGACAGGTCAGCACAGATACGCAGTATTTT.